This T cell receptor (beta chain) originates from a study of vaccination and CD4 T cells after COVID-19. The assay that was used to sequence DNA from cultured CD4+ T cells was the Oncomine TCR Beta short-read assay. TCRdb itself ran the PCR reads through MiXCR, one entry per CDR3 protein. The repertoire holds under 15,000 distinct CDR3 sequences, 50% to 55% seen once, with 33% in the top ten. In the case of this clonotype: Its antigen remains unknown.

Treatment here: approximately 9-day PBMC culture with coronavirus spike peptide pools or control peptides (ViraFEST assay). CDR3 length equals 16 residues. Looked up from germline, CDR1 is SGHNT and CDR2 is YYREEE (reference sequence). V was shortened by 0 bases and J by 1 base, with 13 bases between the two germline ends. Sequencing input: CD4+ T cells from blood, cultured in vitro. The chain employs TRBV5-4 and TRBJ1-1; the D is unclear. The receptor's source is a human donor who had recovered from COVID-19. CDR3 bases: TGTGCCAGCAGCTTGGGCCTGGCCCCCTCGAACACTGAAGCTTTCTTT. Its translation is CASSLGLAPSNTEAFF.